The clone carrying this TCR beta chain was observed a few times. The antigen is undetermined. For the second PCR, which ran for roughly 7 to 11 cycles, a sample-barcoded 5' primer and a J-beta primer mix were used. Samples each returned at least 3 million CDR3-containing paired-end reads. MiXCR, applied by TCRdb to the 5' RACE reads, yields one record per CDR3 protein. The sample holds about 1.1 million distinct CDR3 sequences, more than 30% seen once. This sample was taken from a study of blood T cells in healthy people across ages. Study results and limitations: Relative to aged donors, long-lived donors carried more naive CD4+ cells and displayed higher diversity. Unsorted PBMCs ruled out conclusive naive versus antigen-experienced comparison.

The source of this sequence is a young man in good health. The sample comprised blood.

CDR3 DNA sequence: TGTGCCAGCAGTTACTCTGCGGGGTCGAACACCGGGGAGCTGTTTTTT. Translating it yields CASSYSAGSNTGELFF. V gene TRBV6-5 combines with J gene TRBJ2-2; tentatively, D is TRBD2 (6 bases). This CDR3 is 16 amino acids long. CDR1 and CDR2 (germline): MNHEY, SVGAGI. V lost 0 bases and J 0 bases, leaving 8 bases between the germline ends.